This TCR beta chain was sequenced for a study of Graves' ophthalmopathy and Graves' hyperthyroidism. Scientists amplified the TCR beta CDR3 regions from RNA transcripts. The library came from an HTBI-primed first-round RT-PCR and a second-round multiplex PCR. TCRdb passed the multiplex PCR reads through MiXCR, listing each CDR3 protein once. The table lists over a million distinct CDR3 sequences, less than 45% of them singletons. The CDR3 contains 16 residues. In germline, CDR1 is DFQATT, CDR2 SNEGSKA (reference sequence). V lost 3 bases, J lost 0 bases, and 15 bases lay in between. Ineligible for inclusion were patients with other autoimmune diseases, uncontrolled infections, pregnancy or lactation.

Specimen: peripheral blood or thyroid tissue (not recorded which). The chain carries TRBV20-1 and TRBJ1-3; D might be TRBD1 (5 bases). The clonotype comes from an adult man with Graves' hyperthyroidism. CDR3 amino acids: CSASLGAPTSGNTIYF. The CDR3 DNA is TGCAGTGCTAGCCTAGGGGCTCCAACCTCTGGAAACACCATATATTTT.